The following is a T cell receptor (beta chain) sequence with its context. This entry is derived from a study of T cell changes during pregnancy in multiple sclerosis. The germline V gene has CDR1 SGHVS and CDR2 FNYEAQ. The CDR3 runs to 14 residues. The trim removed 4 bases at V and 4 bases at J, leaving 3 bases unmatched. The assay was immunoSEQ multiplex PCR, and TCRdb's table has in-frame clones only and misses some. The sample records some 100,000 clones, about 94% being singletons. The chain joins TRBV7-6 to TRBJ2-7, with 11 bases aligning to TRBD2. This TCR derives from a female donor with multiple sclerosis, enrolled in a pregnancy study. The sequencing used peripheral blood, collected before pregnancy. CDR3 sequence reads: CASSYTSGSYEQYF. In DNA, the CDR3 is TGTGCCAGCAGCTATACTAGCGGGAGTTACGAGCAGTACTTC.